These 22 T cell receptor beta chains originate from one sample sequenced in a study of cytomegalovirus exposure and HLA in healthy donors. This table comes from immunoSEQ multiplex PCR, and its TCRdb copy is limited to in-frame clones, with some not included. The sample consists of around 180,000 clones, about 80% of them appearing once. Sample: PBMCs. Source of these receptors: a young man in good health and CMV-seropositive.

The chain employs TRBV6-1 and TRBJ1-2, with TRBD1 matching 9 bases. J was trimmed by 1 base and V by 4 bases; bases with no gene match: 7. This CDR3 region has 16 residues. Looked up from germline, CDR1 is MNHNS and CDR2 is SASEGT. CDR3 DNA sequence: TGTGCCAGCAGTGGGGACAGGGCGCGGGGTAACTATGGCTACACCTTC. Protein product: CASSGDRARGNYGYTF.

The V gene is TRBV28, the J gene TRBJ2-7, with D possibly matching TRBD2 (5 bases). Germline lookup yields CDR1 MDHEN and CDR2 SYDVKM. CDR3 length: 12 amino acids. V was clipped by 6 bases and J by 3 bases, with 9 bases between them. DNA for the CDR3: TGTGCCAGCAGGACCGGGGTCTACGAGCAGTACTTC. It translates to CASRTGVYEQYF.

V gene TRBV6-1 combines with J gene TRBJ2-4; 7 bases are shared with TRBD2. CDR3 length equals 13 residues. Trimming removed 1 base from V and 8 bases from J; junction bases left unmatched: 2. In germline, CDR1 is MNHNS, CDR2 SASEGT. In DNA, the CDR3 is TGTGCCAGCAGTGAAGAAGGGAGGGACATTCAGTACTTC. This codes for CASSEEGRDIQYF.

The chain joins TRBV28 to TRBJ1-5, with D possibly being TRBD1 (6 bases). From germline, CDR1 is MDHEN and CDR2 SYDVKM. This CDR3 has 14 amino acids. V gave up 5 bases and J gave up 4 bases, with 12 bases separating them. This chain's CDR3 is CASSTGTPNQPQHF. The CDR3 DNA reads TGTGCCAGCAGTACCGGGACACCAAATCAGCCCCAGCATTTT.

The chain combines TRBV18 with TRBJ2-7; 8 bases match TRBD1. Germline CDR1 KGHSH, CDR2 LQKENI. The CDR3 covers 14 residues. After removal of 3 bases from V and 6 bases from J, the junction contained 7 bases not matched to a gene. The CDR3 loop reads CASSPQDRAPEQYF. In nucleotides, the CDR3 is TGTGCCAGCTCACCCCAGGACAGGGCACCCGAGCAGTACTTC.

The gene calls are TRBV29-1 and TRBJ2-7; 12 positions match TRBD2. The CDR3 runs to 13 residues. Germline CDR1 SQVTM, CDR2 ANQGSEA. The ends lost 7 bases at V and 1 base at J; junction bases unmatched: 2. CDR3 residues: CSGGLAGSYEQYF. CDR3 coding DNA: TGCAGCGGTGGACTAGCGGGGTCCTACGAGCAGTACTTC.

The gene calls are TRBV6-1 and TRBJ2-7; a possible D gene is TRBD1 (5 bases). Trimming removed 7 bases at V and 4 bases at J, with 11 bases between. Germline lookup yields CDR1 MNHNS and CDR2 SASEGT. The length of the CDR3 is 12 residues. CDR3 nucleotide sequence: TGTGCCAGCACGGACAAACAATACGAGCAGTACTTC. As protein: CASTDKQYEQYF.

The CDR3 DNA follows: TGCGCCAGCAGCTTGGGACTAGCGGGAGTCTATGAGCAGTTCTTC. Translated: CASSLGLAGVYEQFF. The chain has TRBV5-1 and TRBJ2-1; 12 positions agree with TRBD2. Germline V gives CDR1 SGHRS, CDR2 YFSETQ. This CDR3 spans 15 amino acids. V dropped 0 bases and J dropped 8; count of bases not matched to a gene: 3.

The chain recombines TRBV7-6 with TRBJ2-5; 7 bases are shared with TRBD2. The CDR3 spans 14 residues. In germline, CDR1 is SGHVS, CDR2 FNYEAQ. Trimming at V came to 0 bases and at J to 5 bases, leaving 3 bases not matched to a gene. CDR3 sequence reads: CASSLAVGGETQYF. In DNA, the CDR3 is TGTGCCAGCAGCTTAGCGGTGGGAGGGGAGACCCAGTACTTC.

This chain connects TRBV9 to TRBJ1-1; D gene unclear. The germline CDR1 and CDR2 sequences are SGDLS and YYNGEE. Deletions cut 4 bases from V and 6 bases from J, with 13 bases between. The CDR3 is 13 amino acids. Here the CDR3 reads CASSFQGGPEAFF. CDR3 bases: TGTGCCAGCAGCTTTCAAGGTGGGCCTGAAGCTTTCTTT.

The chain joins TRBV7-2 to TRBJ2-7; D is unclear. Germline V lookup: CDR1 SGHTA, CDR2 FQGNSA. The CDR3 length is 14 residues. V lost 4 bases and J 2 bases, leaving 12 bases between the germline ends. The CDR3 DNA follows: TGTGCCAGCAGCTCCCTCTCTTTCCCCTACGAGCAGTACTTC. It translates to CASSSLSFPYEQYF.

J is TRBJ2-3 and V is TRBV7-9, with D possibly TRBD1 on 6 matching bases. Trimming left V 7 bases short and J 3 bases short, with 29 bases between. CDR3 size: 19 residues. Germline V gene lookup returns CDR1 SEHNR and CDR2 FQNEAQ (reference sequence). The CDR3 reads CASTLGRLHGQQGTDTQYF. DNA of the CDR3: TGTGCCAGCACGCTGGGACGACTCCATGGTCAGCAGGGGACAGATACGCAGTATTTT.

This sequence joins TRBV19 and TRBJ2-7; 9 nucleotides align to TRBD1. Germline V gene data show CDR1 as LNHDA and CDR2 as SQIVND (reference sequence). CDR3 length equals 14 residues. With V trimmed by 5 bases and J by 5 bases, 7 bases remained unmatched. CDR3 in amino acids: CASSLRTGDDEQYF. CDR3 in DNA: TGTGCCAGTAGTCTGAGGACAGGGGACGACGAGCAGTACTTC.

DNA of the CDR3: TGTGCCAGCAGTTTAAGGGTACAAGGGGGTTATCACAATGAGCAGTTCTTC. This sequence encodes CASSLRVQGGYHNEQFF. The gene calls are TRBV27 and TRBJ2-1, with D maybe TRBD1 (6 bases). The CDR3 runs to 17 residues. Germline loops: CDR1 MNHEY, CDR2 SMNVEV (reference sequence). V shed 2 bases and J shed 5 bases, with 19 bases lying between them.

The chain employs TRBV5-1 and TRBJ1-4, with D tentatively TRBD1 (6 bases). The germline CDR1 and CDR2 sequences are SGHRS and YFSETQ. Trimming pared 4 bases from V and 5 bases from J, leaving 12 bases between. CDR3 length: 14 residues. The CDR3 region has the DNA TGCGCCAGCAGCACGGACAGTCCGAATGAAAAACTGTTTTTT. Translated, it gives CASSTDSPNEKLFF. Full variable domain (rest looked up from reference TRBV5-1 and TRBJ1-4): KAGVTQTPRYLIKTRGQQVTLSCSPISGHRSVSWYQQTPGQGLQFLFEYFSETQRNKGNFPGRFSGRQFSNSRSEMNVSTLELGDSALYLCASSTDSPNEKLFFGSGTQLSVL.

The rearrangement links TRBV6-5 to TRBJ2-2; 7 nucleotides align to TRBD1. The V segment lost 2 bases and the J segment 9 bases; nucleotides outside the gene matches: 6. The CDR3 is 14 residues long. Germline V gene lookup returns CDR1 MNHEY and CDR2 SVGAGI. CDR3 coding DNA: TGTGCCAGCAGTTACACTAAAGGGGGCCGGGAGCTGTTTTTT. The encoded protein is CASSYTKGGRELFF.

The chain recombines TRBV27 with TRBJ1-1; no clear D gene. CDR3 size: 14 residues. Germline CDR1 is MNHEY and CDR2 is SMNVEV (reference sequence). V gave up 6 bases and J gave up 6 bases, with 17 bases separating them. Here the CDR3 reads CASSTGDFFAEAFF. In DNA form, the CDR3 reads TGTGCCAGCAGCACGGGAGATTTTTTCGCTGAAGCTTTCTTT.

The chain combines TRBV5-5 with TRBJ2-7; the match to TRBD2 covers 9 bases. The CDR3 sequence is 15 residues long. Germline CDR1 SGHKS, CDR2 YYEKEE (reference sequence). Trimming cost V 5 bases and J 0 bases; bases outside gene matches: 6. CDR3 region: CASSQTSGRSYEQYF. CDR3 bases: TGTGCCAGCAGTCAGACTAGCGGCCGCTCCTACGAGCAGTACTTC.

The chain uses TRBV5-4 and TRBJ2-1; possible D gene TRBD2, 5 bases. Per germline, CDR1 SGHNT and CDR2 YYREEE (reference sequence). Trimming stripped 1 base from V and 12 bases from J, with 17 bases between. The CDR3 is 14 residues long. The CDR3 reads CASSLRQALAVQFF. Written as DNA, the CDR3 is TGTGCCAGCAGCTTGAGACAAGCCCTAGCAGTGCAGTTCTTC.

Concerning this clone itself: Mismatch with germline at one junction end may stem from a read error. J is TRBJ2-4 and V is TRBV6-1; 9 bases line up with TRBD2. The CDR3 is 16 amino acids. Germline assignment: CDR1 MNHNS and CDR2 SASEGT. The CDR3 is CASSEEGLAKPLRTHF. The CDR3, as DNA: TGTGCCAGCAGTGAAGAAGGACTAGCGAAACCACTTAGAACCCACTTC.

The CDR3 loop is CASSLGQGTNYGYTF. The DNA of the CDR3 is TGCGCCAGCAGCTTGGGGCAGGGGACTAACTATGGCTACACCTTC. The rearrangement joins TRBV5-1 to TRBJ1-2, with a possible D match to TRBD1 (6 bases). CDR3 length: 15 residues. Between the trimmed V and J ends, which lost 0 bases and 0 bases, there was a span of 9 bases. Looked up from germline, CDR1 is SGHRS and CDR2 is YFSETQ.

This clone was observed a single time. This chain connects TRBV5-5 to TRBJ2-5, with 8 bases matching TRBD1. V dropped 4 bases and J dropped 4; count of bases not matched to a gene: 9. CDR1 is SGHKS, CDR2 YYEKEE, per germline (reference sequence). CDR3 size: 15 residues. As DNA, the CDR3 is TGTGCCAGCAGCACCCAAGCCGGGACAGGAGAGACCCAGTACTTC. Its protein product is CASSTQAGTGETQYF.